This T cell receptor (beta chain) derives from a study of T-cell reconstitution after alpha-beta-depleted transplantation in children. A library of TCRbeta sequences, prepared with unique molecular identifiers, was generated. A single record per CDR3 protein comes from TCRdb applying MiXCR to the PCR reads. The sample consists of 450,000 to 600,000 distinct CDR3 sequences, around 19% of them appearing once. The receptor comes from a human donor who donated a stem cell graft to a child with acute lymphoblastic leukemia. This material consisted of PBMCs from the stem cell graft donor, taken from the stem cell graft.

The CDR3 region is CASSPRASGRYEQYF. The CDR3 DNA reads TGTGCCAGCAGCCCCCGGGCTAGCGGGAGGTACGAGCAGTACTTC. The chain employs TRBV4-2 and TRBJ2-7; 11 bases match TRBD2. V shed 4 bases and J 4 bases; nucleotides not matched to a gene: 6. From germline, CDR1 is LGHNA and CDR2 YNFKEQ. This CDR3 spans 15 amino acids.